This T cell receptor beta chain was obtained from a study of post-analysis software for immune sequencing data. Overall study: Disease trajectories encompassed relapsing-remitting, secondary progressive and progressive-relapsing multiple sclerosis.

Unique molecular identifiers tagged the TCR beta cDNA libraries. Out of roughly 0.95 to 10 million T cells, 480,000 or so cDNA molecules were generated. One entry per CDR3 protein, called by TCRdb with MiXCR from the PCR reads. There are approximately 440,000 distinct CDR3 sequences in the sample; under 55% occur only once, and 12% lies in the top ten. With regard to this clonotype: Its target is unknown.

Study results and caveats: F measure showed strong co-clustering of same-batch samples. Normalized Chao1 diversity was significantly lower in multiple sclerosis patients than in controls.

The clonotype was recovered from a girl aged 5 to 17 with multiple sclerosis. What was sequenced was blood.

CDR3 nucleotides: TGTGCCAGCAGTGGGGACGGGCTCTATGGCTACACCTTC. As protein: CASSGDGLYGYTF. The chain recombines TRBV25-1 with TRBJ1-2; possible D gene TRBD1, 5 bases. V was pared by 4 bases and J by 4 bases, with 10 bases between. The CDR3 has 13 residues. Germline CDR1 and CDR2: MGHDK and SYGVNS.